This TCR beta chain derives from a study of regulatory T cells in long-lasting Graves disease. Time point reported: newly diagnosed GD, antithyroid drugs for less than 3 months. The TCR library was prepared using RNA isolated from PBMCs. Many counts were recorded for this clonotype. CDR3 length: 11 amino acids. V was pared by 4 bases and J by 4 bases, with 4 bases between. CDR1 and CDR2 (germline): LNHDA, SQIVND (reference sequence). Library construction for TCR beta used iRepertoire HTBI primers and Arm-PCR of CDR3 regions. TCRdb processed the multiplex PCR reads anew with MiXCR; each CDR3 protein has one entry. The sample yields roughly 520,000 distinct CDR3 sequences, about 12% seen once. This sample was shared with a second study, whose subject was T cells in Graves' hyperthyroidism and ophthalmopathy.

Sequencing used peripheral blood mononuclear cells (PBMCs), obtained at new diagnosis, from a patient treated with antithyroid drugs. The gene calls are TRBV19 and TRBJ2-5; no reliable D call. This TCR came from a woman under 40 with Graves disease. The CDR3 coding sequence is TGTGCCAGTAGTACGGCAGAGACCCAGTACTTC. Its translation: CASSTAETQYF.